This TCR beta chain is from a study of T cells after yellow fever vaccination (dated by TCRdb to about 2019). Looking at the study overall: Libraries from fractions with low cell numbers were prepared with the SMART-Seq v4 Ultra Low Input RNA kit. To follow T-cell clones before and after primary and booster YFV17D yellow fever vaccination, bulk TCR alpha and beta repertoires were sequenced over time. Two healthy male donors made up the cohort, one aged 18 to 30 years and the other aged 30 to 40 years. Blood was drawn at multiple timepoints before and after primary and secondary immunization, with bulk PBMC replicates and cell subsets isolated.

TCR cDNA was synthesized by 5'RACE template switching, through which a universal primer site and unique molecular identifiers were introduced. cDNA synthesis was primed from both the TCR alpha and TCR beta constant segments. Libraries were amplified in two PCR steps, with sample barcodes and sequencing adapters added in the second step. Libraries were sequenced on Illumina HiSeq 2500 (2x100 bp) or NovaSeq (2x150 bp). In the original analysis: Reads were demultiplexed and collapsed into UMI consensus sequences with MIGEC, and V(D)J alignment was performed with MiXCR. Vaccine-responding clonotypes were identified with edgeR using replicate PBMC samples, with FDR below 0.01 and a log2 fold change above 5 up to day 15 being required. Each bulk clonotype received a CD4 or CD8 identity based on whether the sequenced CD4 or CD8 repertoire contained that clonotype at higher abundance. TCRdb redid the processing of the public reads, applying fastp at Q25 and MiXCR, and retained in-frame beta chains. Every distinct CDR3 protein forms one entry, paired with its most common genes and DNA. V and J calls and clone size were set by TCRdb, not the authors. Here the sample has 620,000 or so distinct CDR3 sequences; 17% occur a single time. Jointly, the top ten make up approximately 15% of the sample.

In regard to this clonotype: Its antigen is still unknown. No much larger clone exists at a distance of one base, and base qualities are not known.

After removal of 5 bases from V and 7 bases from J, the junction retains 13 bases not matched to a gene. The germline V gene supplies CDR1 SGHAT and CDR2 FQNNGV. From the cysteine through the phenylalanine, the CDR3 covers 17 amino acids. Only the CDR3 part of the read is kept: 51 bases, read in frame from the first base. Summary of the overall study and its limitations: Because only a couple of donors were included in the study, the extent to which the findings can be generalized is limited. Compared with the primary T-cell response, the secondary T-cell response was weaker but faster, peaking on day 5 rather than day 15. A small fraction of clonotypes showed up in both the CD4 and CD8 compartments, probably as a result of convergent recombination. Computational filtering was needed because FACS-sorted repertoires could contain abundant contaminating clonotypes from the bulk population. After the booster, most clones that had expanded after primary vaccination were detected again (about 95% of CD4 and 88% of CD8), suggesting broad maintenance of memory.

The sample's treatment or condition label, in plain terms: live attenuated yellow fever vaccine strain. At each blood-draw timepoint, two biological replicates of bulk PBMCs were collected. A standard Ficoll-Paque protocol was used to isolate PBMCs from peripheral blood. TriZol was used to extract RNA from bulk PBMCs, from CD4 and CD8 fractions, and from dextramer-positive and dextramer-negative fractions. The sample in question was PBMCs, obtained 5 to 6 days after the first yellow fever vaccination. The V and J genes are TRBV11-2 and TRBJ2-2; 10 bases in the junction line up with TRBD1. The receptor comes from a man aged 18-30 years who received the YFV17D yellow fever vaccine. The sequenced DNA is TGTGCCAGCAGCACAAGCAGAGACAGGGGGCGGGTCGGGGAGCTGTTTTTT. This gives the protein CASSTSRDRGRVGELFF. With the rest looked up from the reference TRBV11-2 and TRBJ2-2 genes rather than sequenced, the full variable domain is EAGVAQSPRYKIIEKRQSVAFWCNPISGHATLYWYQQILGQGPKLLIQFQNNGVVDDSQLPKDRFSAERLKGVDSTLKIQPAKLEDSAVYLCASSTSRDRGRVGELFFGEGSRLTVL.